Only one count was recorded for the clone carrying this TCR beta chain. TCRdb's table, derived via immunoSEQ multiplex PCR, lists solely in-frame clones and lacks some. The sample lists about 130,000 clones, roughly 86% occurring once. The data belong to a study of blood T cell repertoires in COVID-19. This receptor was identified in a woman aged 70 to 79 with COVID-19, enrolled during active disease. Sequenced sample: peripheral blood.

In nucleotides, the CDR3 is TGCGCCAGCAGTCCGGGACTAGCGGGGGGTTCAGAGACCCAGTACTTC. Its protein is CASSPGLAGGSETQYF. The chain combines TRBV10-2 with TRBJ2-5, with TRBD2 matching 15 bases. This CDR3 has 16 amino acids. The germline V gene encodes CDR1 WSHSY and CDR2 SAAADI. The V and J ends lost 5 bases and 4 bases, in that order; junction bases with no gene match: 5.